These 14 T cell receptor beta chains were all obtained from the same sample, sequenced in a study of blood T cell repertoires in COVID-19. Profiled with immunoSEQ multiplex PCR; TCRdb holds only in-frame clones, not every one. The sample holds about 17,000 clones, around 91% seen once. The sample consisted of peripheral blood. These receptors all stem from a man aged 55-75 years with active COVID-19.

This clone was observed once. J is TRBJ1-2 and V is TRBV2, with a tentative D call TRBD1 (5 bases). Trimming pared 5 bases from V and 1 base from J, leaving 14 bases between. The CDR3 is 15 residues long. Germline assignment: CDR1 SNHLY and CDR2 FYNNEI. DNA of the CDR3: TGTGCCAGCAGTATAACAGGAGATATTAACTATGGCTACACCTTC. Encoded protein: CASSITGDINYGYTF.

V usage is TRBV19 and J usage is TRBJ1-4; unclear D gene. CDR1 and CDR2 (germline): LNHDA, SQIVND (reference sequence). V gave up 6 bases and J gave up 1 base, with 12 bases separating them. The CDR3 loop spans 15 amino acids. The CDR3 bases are TGTGCCAGTAGACCTGGGCCTTTAACTAATGAAAAACTGTTTTTT. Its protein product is CASRPGPLTNEKLFF.

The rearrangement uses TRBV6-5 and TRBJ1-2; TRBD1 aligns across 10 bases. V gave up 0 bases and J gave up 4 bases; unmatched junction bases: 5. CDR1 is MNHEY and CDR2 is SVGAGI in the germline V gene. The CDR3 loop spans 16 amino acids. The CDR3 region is CASSYSRGTGAYGYTF. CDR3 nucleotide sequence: TGTGCCAGCAGTTACTCGAGAGGGACAGGGGCCTATGGCTACACCTTC.

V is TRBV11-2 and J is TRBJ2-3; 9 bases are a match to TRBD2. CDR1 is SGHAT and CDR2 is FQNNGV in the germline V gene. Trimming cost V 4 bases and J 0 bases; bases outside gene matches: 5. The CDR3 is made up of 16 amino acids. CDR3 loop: CASSSGLAKSTDTQYF. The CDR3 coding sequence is TGTGCCAGCAGCTCCGGACTAGCGAAAAGCACAGATACGCAGTATTTT.

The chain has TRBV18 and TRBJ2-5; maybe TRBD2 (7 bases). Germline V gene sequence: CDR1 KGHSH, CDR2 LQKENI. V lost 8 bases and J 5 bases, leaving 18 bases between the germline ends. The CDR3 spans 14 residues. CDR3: CASRTAGAEETQYF. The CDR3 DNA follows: TGTGCCAGCAGAACGGCGGGGGCCGAGGAGACCCAGTACTTC. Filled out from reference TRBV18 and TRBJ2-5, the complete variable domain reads NAGVMQNPRHLVRRRGQEARLRCSPMKGHSHVYWYRQLPEEGLKFMVYLQKENIIDESGMPKERFSAEFPKEGPSILRIQQVVRGDSAAYFCASRTAGAEETQYFGPGTRLLVL.

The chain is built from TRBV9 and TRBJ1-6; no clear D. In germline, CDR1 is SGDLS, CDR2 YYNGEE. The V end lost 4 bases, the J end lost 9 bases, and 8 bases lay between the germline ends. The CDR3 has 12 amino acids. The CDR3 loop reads CASSSSGSPLHF. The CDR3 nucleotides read TGTGCCAGCAGCTCGTCCGGTTCACCCCTCCACTTT.

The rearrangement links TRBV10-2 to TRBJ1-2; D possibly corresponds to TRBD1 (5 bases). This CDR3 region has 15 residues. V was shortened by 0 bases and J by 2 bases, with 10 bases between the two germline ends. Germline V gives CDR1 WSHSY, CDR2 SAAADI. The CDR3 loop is CASSESRTLNYGYTF. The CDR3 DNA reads TGCGCCAGCAGTGAGTCACGGACACTGAACTATGGCTACACCTTC.

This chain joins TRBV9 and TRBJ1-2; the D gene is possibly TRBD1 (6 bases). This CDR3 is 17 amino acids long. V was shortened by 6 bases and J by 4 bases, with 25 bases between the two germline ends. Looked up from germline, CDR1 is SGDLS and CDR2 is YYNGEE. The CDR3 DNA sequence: TGTGCCAGCAAATCGGGGCTACGAGGACAGTTGGGCTATGGCTACACCTTC. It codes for CASKSGLRGQLGYGYTF.

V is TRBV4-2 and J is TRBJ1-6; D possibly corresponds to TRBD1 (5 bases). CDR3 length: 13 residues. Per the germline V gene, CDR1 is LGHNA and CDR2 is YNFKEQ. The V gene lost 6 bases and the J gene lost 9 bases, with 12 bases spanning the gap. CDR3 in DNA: TGTGCCAGCAGTTTAGTGGGGGGTTCACCCCTCCACTTT. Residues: CASSLVGGSPLHF.

In DNA, the CDR3 is TGTGCCAGCAGTTCCACACCTGACAGGGTAGATGGCTACACCTTC. Its translation: CASSSTPDRVDGYTF. The rearrangement links TRBV6-6 to TRBJ1-2, with 7 bases identical to TRBD1. With V trimmed by 4 bases and J by 6 bases, 11 bases remained unmatched. Looked up from germline, CDR1 is MNHNY and CDR2 is SVGAGI (reference sequence). The length of the CDR3 is 15 residues.

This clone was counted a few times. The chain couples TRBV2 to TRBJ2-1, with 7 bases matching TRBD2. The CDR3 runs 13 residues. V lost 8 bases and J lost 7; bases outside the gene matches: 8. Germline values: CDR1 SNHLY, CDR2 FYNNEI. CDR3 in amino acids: CASEDGTTNEQFF. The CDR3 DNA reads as TGTGCCAGCGAGGACGGGACTACGAATGAGCAGTTCTTC.

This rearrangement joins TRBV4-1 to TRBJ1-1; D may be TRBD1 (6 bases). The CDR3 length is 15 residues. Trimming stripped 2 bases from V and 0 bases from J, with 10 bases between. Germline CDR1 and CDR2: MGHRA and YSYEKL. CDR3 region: CASSQSRTVNTEAFF. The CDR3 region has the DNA TGCGCCAGCAGCCAATCCCGGACAGTGAACACTGAAGCTTTCTTT.

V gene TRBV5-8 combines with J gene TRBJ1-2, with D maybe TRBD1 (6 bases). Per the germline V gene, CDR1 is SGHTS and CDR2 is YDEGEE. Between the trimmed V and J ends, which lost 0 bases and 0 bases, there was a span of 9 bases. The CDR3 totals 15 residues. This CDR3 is CASSLEQGANYGYTF. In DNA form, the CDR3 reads TGTGCCAGCAGCTTGGAACAGGGAGCTAACTATGGCTACACCTTC.

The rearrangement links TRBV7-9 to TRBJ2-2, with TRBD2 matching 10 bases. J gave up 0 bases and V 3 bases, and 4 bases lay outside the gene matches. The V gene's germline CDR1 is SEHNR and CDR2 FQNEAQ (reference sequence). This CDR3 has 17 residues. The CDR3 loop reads CASSFPGLAANTGELFF. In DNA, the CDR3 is TGTGCCAGCAGCTTCCCAGGACTAGCGGCGAACACCGGGGAGCTGTTTTTT.